The clone carrying this T cell receptor (beta chain) was picked up a small number of times. This entry comes from a study of T cells in Graves' hyperthyroidism and ophthalmopathy. RNA transcripts gave rise to amplified TCR beta CDR3 regions. The primer set for the first-round RT-PCR of the TCR CDR3 was HTBI. Each CDR3 protein gets one entry after TCRdb re-called the multiplex PCR reads with MiXCR. The profile covers about 410,000 distinct CDR3 sequences, with roughly 14% appearing a single time and around a fifth taken by the ten largest. Source material for PBMCs was around 10 ml fresh peripheral blood. The CDR3 has 14 amino acids. The V gene's germline CDR1 is LGHNT and CDR2 FRNRAP. Trimming left V 3 bases short and J 2 bases short, with 9 bases between.

The sequencing input was blood. The TCR was taken from a woman in her thirties with Graves' ophthalmopathy. The chain employs TRBV12-5 and TRBJ2-3, with D uncertain. The CDR3 sequence is CASGFRVSTDTQYF. The CDR3 DNA follows: TGTGCTAGTGGTTTTCGGGTCTCCACAGATACGCAGTATTTT.